This passage covers 9 T cell receptor beta chains from one sample sequenced in a study of shared T cell receptors in the human thymus. TCRdb's table, derived via immunoSEQ multiplex PCR, lists solely in-frame clones and lacks some. The data show just under 550,000 clones, with around 78% seen just once and more than 0.01% held by the top ten. The same specimen was also included in a second study, on human thymus T cells.

Material for sequencing was thymocytes. All receptors derive from a boy in the first two years of life with a congenital heart defect.

The rearrangement links TRBV4-1 to TRBJ2-1; D might be TRBD1 (6 bases). This CDR3 has 18 residues. CDR1 is MGHRA, CDR2 YSYEKL, per germline. V was pared by 0 bases and J by 1 base, with 16 bases between. The CDR3 DNA reads TGCGCCAGCAGCCAAGATCTCCGGAAGGACAGTTCCTACAATGAGCAGTTCTTC. Its protein is CASSQDLRKDSSYNEQFF.

The rearrangement joins TRBV30 to TRBJ1-2; 10 bases map to TRBD1. Losses at the gene ends were 1 base for V and 8 bases for J; bases not matched to a gene: 22. Germline CDR1 GTSNPN, CDR2 SVGIG (reference sequence). This CDR3 is built from 19 residues. The CDR3: CAWSDKNPGQGTFCGGYTF. In DNA form, the CDR3 reads TGTGCCTGGAGTGATAAGAATCCGGGACAGGGGACCTTCTGTGGAGGCTACACCTTC.

Regarding this clone: Other DNA variants within this sample encode the same CDR3. This rearrangement joins TRBV20-1 to TRBJ2-7, with D possibly being TRBD1 (5 bases). Looked up from germline, CDR1 is DFQATT and CDR2 is SNEGSKA (reference sequence). This CDR3 is built from 11 residues. Trimming removed 5 bases from V and 3 bases from J, with 8 bases in between. The CDR3 here is CSAPDSYEQYF. The DNA for the CDR3 is TGCAGTGCTCCTGACAGCTACGAGCAGTACTTC.

The chain employs TRBV30 and TRBJ1-1; D not resolved. CDR3 length: 17 residues. V gave up 0 bases and J gave up 0 bases, with 17 bases separating them. The germline V gene has CDR1 GTSNPN and CDR2 SVGIG (reference sequence). CDR3 nucleotide sequence: TGTGCCTGGAGTGTAGCGTTGAGGATAACTATGAACACTGAAGCTTTCTTT. This translates into CAWSVALRITMNTEAFF.

The chain combines TRBV4-1 with TRBJ2-4; no definite D call. The CDR3 consists of 15 residues. In germline, CDR1 is MGHRA, CDR2 YSYEKL. The V and J ends lost 4 bases and 1 base respectively, with 11 bases between them. CDR3: CASSPPRRAKNIQYF. DNA of the CDR3: TGCGCCAGCAGCCCCCCACGTCGGGCCAAAAACATTCAGTACTTC.

This chain connects TRBV21-1 to TRBJ2-7; the D segment call TRBD2 is taken from the table without a DNA check. TRBV21-1 is noted as a pseudogene. CDR3 length equals 22 residues. CDR3 coding DNA: TGTGCCAGCAGCAGCCGGGACAGTCTCGACCCGGGACTAGATGCGCCACGGTCCGAGCAGTACTTC. This sequence encodes CASSSRDSLDPGLDAPRSEQYF.

This clone was observed once. The CDR3 reads CASSLGSGSYEQYF. The CDR3 DNA sequence: TGTGCCAGCAGTTTAGGGTCGGGGAGCTACGAGCAGTACTTC. The chain combines TRBV28 with TRBJ2-7; perhaps TRBD2 as D (5 bases). The ends were cut back, 2 bases at V and 3 bases at J, with 11 bases in the middle. The CDR3 runs to 14 residues. Germline loops: CDR1 MDHEN, CDR2 SYDVKM.

In DNA, the CDR3 is TGTGCCATCAGGTCCCCCGGGACAAACAATGAGCAGTTCTTC. This codes for CAIRSPGTNNEQFF. This chain uses TRBV6-6 with TRBJ2-1; the D gene is possibly TRBD1 (6 bases). CDR3 length: 14 amino acids. The V gene lost 10 bases and the J gene lost 5 bases, with 18 bases spanning the gap. The germline V gene encodes CDR1 MNHNY and CDR2 SVGAGI (reference sequence).

This chain joins TRBV27 and TRBJ1-3; the D gene is possibly TRBD1 (5 bases). The CDR3 is made up of 14 amino acids. Trimming removed 7 bases from V and 0 bases from J, with 10 bases in between. From germline, CDR1 is MNHEY and CDR2 SMNVEV (reference sequence). CDR3 sequence (DNA): TGTGCCAGCATAAGGGGATTCTCTGGAAACACCATATATTTT. Translation gives CASIRGFSGNTIYF.